Presented here are 13 T cell receptor beta chains from one specimen sequenced in a study of T cells in Graves' hyperthyroidism and ophthalmopathy. The investigators amplified TCR beta CDR3 regions from RNA transcripts. Primed by the HTBI set, a first-round RT-PCR was run on the TCR CDR3. From the multiplex PCR reads, TCRdb called clonotypes with MiXCR, one entry per CDR3 protein. The sample contains some 50,000 distinct CDR3 sequences, roughly 50% of which appear only once. Sequenced: blood. These receptors were taken from a woman in her forties or fifties with Graves' ophthalmopathy.

This clonotype was seen a single time. A read error may be the cause here, since a much bigger clone is one base away. The rearrangement uses TRBV5-5 and TRBJ2-1; D call uncertain. The CDR3 has 15 residues. CDR1 and CDR2 (germline): SGHKS, YYEKEE (reference sequence). The CDR3 here is CASSQERIAYNEQFF. The DNA of the CDR3 is TGCGCCAGCAGCCAAGAAAGGATAGCCTACAATGAGCAGTTCTTC.

This clonotype was recorded at least ten times. This chain links TRBV6-2 or TRBV6-3 with TRBJ1-5, with 7 bases that match TRBD1. Germline V gene data show CDR1 as MNHEY and CDR2 as SVGEGT. The CDR3 is 14 amino acids. The trim removed 8 bases at V and 0 bases at J, leaving 4 bases unmatched. CDR3 nucleotides: TGTGCCAGCGCCGGGACAGATAGCAATCAGCCCCAGCATTTT. The encoded protein is CASAGTDSNQPQHF.

J is TRBJ1-5 and V is TRBV25-1; D is perhaps TRBD1 (5 bases). This CDR3 contains 13 residues. Trimming removed 4 bases from V and 7 bases from J, with 11 bases in between. Per germline, CDR1 MGHDK and CDR2 SYGVNS. The DNA of the CDR3 is TGTGCCAGCAGTGGGGCAGGGACGCAGCCCCAGCATTTT. Protein: CASSGAGTQPQHF.

This clonotype was seen at least ten times. CDR3 sequence reads: CATQTVLWDTQYF. The CDR3 nucleotides are TGTGCCACCCAGACAGTCCTCTGGGATACGCAGTATTTT. The chain joins TRBV6-1 to TRBJ2-3; weak D call: TRBD1 (5 bases). Trimming shortened V by 10 bases and J by 6 bases, and 17 bases separated the two germline ends. The germline V gene has CDR1 MNHNS and CDR2 SASEGT. CDR3 length: 13 amino acids.

The chain recombines TRBV4-2 with TRBJ2-6; 12 bases match TRBD1. V shed 0 bases, J shed 11 bases, and the junction held 8 bases outside the gene matches. CDR3 length: 17 amino acids. CDR1 is LGHNA and CDR2 is YNFKEQ in the germline V gene. CDR3 region: CASSQEPGQGAFDVLTF. The CDR3 DNA is TGTGCCAGCAGCCAAGAACCGGGACAGGGGGCGTTCGACGTCCTGACTTTC.

This clonotype was detected many times. The V and J genes are TRBV12-3 or TRBV12-4 and TRBJ2-1, with D perhaps matching TRBD2 (5 bases). CDR3 length: 14 residues. V was clipped by 4 bases and J by 7 bases, with 14 bases between them. As DNA, the CDR3 is TGTGCCAGCAGTTCCTCAACCACTAGGAATGAGCAGTTCTTC. This sequence encodes CASSSSTTRNEQFF.

By sample share, this clonotype is medium-sized (0.01 to 0.1%). The chain uses TRBV25-1 and TRBJ1-5; 7 positions match TRBD1. There are 16 residues in the CDR3. V shed 4 bases, J shed 0 bases, and the junction held 6 bases outside the gene matches. Germline values: CDR1 MGHDK, CDR2 SYGVNS. DNA for the CDR3: TGTGCCAGCAGTGGACCGGGACAGTATAGCAATCAGCCCCAGCATTTT. It yields the protein CASSGPGQYSNQPQHF. The whole variable domain, remainder taken from reference TRBV25-1 and TRBJ1-5, is EADIYQTPRYLVIGTGKKITLECSQTMGHDKMYWYQQDPGMELHLIHYSYGVNSTEKGDLSSESTVSRIRTEHFPLTLESARPSHTSQYLCASSGPGQYSNQPQHFGDGTRLSIL.

This clonotype was recorded many times. The rearrangement joins TRBV19 to TRBJ1-2; the D is unclear. The CDR3 runs 13 residues. Trimming removed 1 base at V and 8 bases at J, with 11 bases between. Per the germline V gene, CDR1 is LNHDA and CDR2 is SQIVND (reference sequence). CDR3 region: CASSIVQVDGYTF. For the CDR3, the DNA is TGTGCCAGTAGTATAGTCCAGGTGGACGGCTACACCTTC.

In its sample, this clonotype was seen many times. The genes are TRBV7-2 and TRBJ1-4; TRBD1 matches at 9 bases. V was clipped by 0 bases and J by 7 bases; unmatched bases: 3. The V gene's germline CDR1 is SGHTA and CDR2 FQGNSA. CDR3 length: 15 residues. In nucleotides, the CDR3 is TGTGCCAGCAGCTTAGCTTGGACAGGGGTTGAAAAACTGTTTTTT. Its protein is CASSLAWTGVEKLFF.

This clonotype was observed many times. The chain recombines TRBV5-1 with TRBJ2-1; TRBD1 is a possible D gene (5 bases). Germline CDR1 reads SGHRS; CDR2 reads YFSETQ. This CDR3 has 14 amino acids. The ends were cut back, 5 bases at V and 1 base at J, with 10 bases in the middle. CDR3 region: CASRPDMSYNEQFF. In DNA, the CDR3 is TGCGCCAGCAGGCCGGACATGTCCTACAATGAGCAGTTCTTC.

This rearrangement joins TRBV29-1 to TRBJ2-1, with a possible D match to TRBD2 (7 bases). The length of the CDR3 is 18 residues. Trimming removed 6 bases from V and 0 bases from J, with 24 bases in between. CDR1 and CDR2 from the germline V gene are SQVTM and ANQGSEA. CDR3: CSVSGGSGEGSSYNEQFF. The CDR3 region has the DNA TGCAGCGTATCGGGGGGCAGCGGGGAGGGGAGCTCCTACAATGAGCAGTTCTTC.

This clonotype was detected many times. The chain joins TRBV2 to TRBJ1-5; no reliable D call. CDR1 and CDR2 (germline): SNHLY, FYNNEI. V was cut by 6 bases and J by 0 bases, with 12 bases left in between. The CDR3 contains 15 residues. The CDR3 DNA reads as TGTGCCAGCAGGGCTAATCAGTATAGCAATCAGCCCCAGCATTTT. Translating it yields CASRANQYSNQPQHF.

The rearrangement uses TRBV18 and TRBJ2-2; a weak D match, TRBD1 (5 bases). With 0 bases removed from V and 4 bases from J, the gap between germline ends came to 9 bases. Germline V gene lookup returns CDR1 KGHSH and CDR2 LQKENI. The CDR3 covers 15 residues. The CDR3 reads CASSPPGRVTGELFF. CDR3 coding DNA: TGTGCCAGCTCACCACCGGGCAGGGTCACCGGGGAGCTGTTTTTT. Complete variable domain (other parts from reference TRBV18 and TRBJ2-2): NAGVMQNPRHLVRRRGQEARLRCSPMKGHSHVYWYRQLPEEGLKFMVYLQKENIIDESGMPKERFSAEFPKEGPSILRIQQVVRGDSAAYFCASSPPGRVTGELFFGEGSRLTVL.